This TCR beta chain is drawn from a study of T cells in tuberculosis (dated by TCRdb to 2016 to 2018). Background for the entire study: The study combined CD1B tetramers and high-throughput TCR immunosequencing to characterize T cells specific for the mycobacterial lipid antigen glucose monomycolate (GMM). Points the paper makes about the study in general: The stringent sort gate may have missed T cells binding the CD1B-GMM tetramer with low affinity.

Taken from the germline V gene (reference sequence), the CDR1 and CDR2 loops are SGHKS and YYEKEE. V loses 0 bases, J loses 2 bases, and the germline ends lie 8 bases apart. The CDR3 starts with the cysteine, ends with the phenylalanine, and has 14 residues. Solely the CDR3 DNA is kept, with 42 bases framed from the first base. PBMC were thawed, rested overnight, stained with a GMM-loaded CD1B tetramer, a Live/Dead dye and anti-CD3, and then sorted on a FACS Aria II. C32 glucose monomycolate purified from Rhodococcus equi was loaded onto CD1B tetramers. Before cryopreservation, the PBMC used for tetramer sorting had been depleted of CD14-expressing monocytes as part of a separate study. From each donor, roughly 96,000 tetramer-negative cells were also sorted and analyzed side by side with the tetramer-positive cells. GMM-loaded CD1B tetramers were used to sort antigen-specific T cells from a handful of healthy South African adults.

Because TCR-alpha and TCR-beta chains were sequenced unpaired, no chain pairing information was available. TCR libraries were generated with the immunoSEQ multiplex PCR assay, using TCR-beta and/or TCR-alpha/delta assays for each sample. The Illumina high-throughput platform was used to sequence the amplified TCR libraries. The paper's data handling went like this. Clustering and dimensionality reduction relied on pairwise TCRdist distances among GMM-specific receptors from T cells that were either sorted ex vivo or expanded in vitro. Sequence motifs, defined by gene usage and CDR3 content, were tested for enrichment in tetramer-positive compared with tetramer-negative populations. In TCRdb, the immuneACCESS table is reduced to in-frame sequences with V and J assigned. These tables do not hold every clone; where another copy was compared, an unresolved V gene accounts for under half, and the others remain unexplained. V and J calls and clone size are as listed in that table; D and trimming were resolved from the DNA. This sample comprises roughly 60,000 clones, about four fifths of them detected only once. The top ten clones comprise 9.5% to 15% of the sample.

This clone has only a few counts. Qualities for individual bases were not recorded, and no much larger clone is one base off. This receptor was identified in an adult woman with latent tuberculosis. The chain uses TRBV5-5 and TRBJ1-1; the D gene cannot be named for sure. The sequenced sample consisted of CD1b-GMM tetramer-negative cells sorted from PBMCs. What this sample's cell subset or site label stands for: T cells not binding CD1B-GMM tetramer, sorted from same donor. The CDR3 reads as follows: CASSLGGFNTEAFF. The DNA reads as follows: TGTGCCAGCAGCTTGGGAGGGTTTAACACTGAAGCTTTCTTT.